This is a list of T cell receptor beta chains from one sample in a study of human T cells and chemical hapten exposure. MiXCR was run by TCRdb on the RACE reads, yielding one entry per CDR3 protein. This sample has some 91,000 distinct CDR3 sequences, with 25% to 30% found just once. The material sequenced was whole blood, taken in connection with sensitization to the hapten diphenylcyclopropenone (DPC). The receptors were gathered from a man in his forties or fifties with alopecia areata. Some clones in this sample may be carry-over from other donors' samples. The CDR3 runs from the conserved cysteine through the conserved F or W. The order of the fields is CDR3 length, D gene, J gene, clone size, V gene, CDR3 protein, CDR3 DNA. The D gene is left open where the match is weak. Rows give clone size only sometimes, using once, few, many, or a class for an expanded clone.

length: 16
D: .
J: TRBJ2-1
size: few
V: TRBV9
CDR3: CASSVATRRTDNEQFF
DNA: TGTGCCAGCAGCGTAGCTACCCGGAGAACGGACAATGAGCAGTTCTTC

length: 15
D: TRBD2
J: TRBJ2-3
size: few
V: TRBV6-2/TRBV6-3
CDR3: CASSPSGSRTDTQYF
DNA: TGTGCCAGCAGCCCTAGCGGGTCCCGCACAGATACGCAGTATTTT

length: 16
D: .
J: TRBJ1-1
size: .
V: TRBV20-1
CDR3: CSAPNRQQPSSSEAFF
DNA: TGCAGTGCTCCCAACAGGCAGCAACCGTCCTCATCTGAAGCTTTCTTT

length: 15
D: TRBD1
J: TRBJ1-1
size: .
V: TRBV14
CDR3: CASSQEKGRGSEAFF
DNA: TGTGCCAGCAGCCAGGAAAAAGGCAGGGGGAGTGAAGCTTTCTTT

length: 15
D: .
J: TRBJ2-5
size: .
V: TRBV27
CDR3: CASSFQGQNQETQYF
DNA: TGTGCCAGCAGTTTTCAAGGACAGAACCAAGAGACCCAGTACTTC

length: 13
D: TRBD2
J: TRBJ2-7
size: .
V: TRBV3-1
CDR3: CASSLGLAREQYF
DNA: TGTGCCAGCAGCCTGGGACTAGCTCGGGAGCAGTACTTC

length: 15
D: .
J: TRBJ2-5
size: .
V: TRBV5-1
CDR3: CASSFKVPMGETQYF
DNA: TGCGCCAGCAGCTTCAAGGTCCCGATGGGGGAGACCCAGTACTTC

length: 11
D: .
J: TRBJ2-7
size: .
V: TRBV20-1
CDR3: CSARPGYEQYF
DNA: TGCAGTGCCCGACCCGGCTACGAGCAGTACTTC

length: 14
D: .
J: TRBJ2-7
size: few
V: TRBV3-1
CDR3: CASSQLLGSAEQYF
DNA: TGTGCCAGCAGCCAACTTCTAGGTTCTGCAGAGCAGTACTTC

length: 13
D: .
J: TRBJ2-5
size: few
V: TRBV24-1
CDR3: CATSDSANRAQYF
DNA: TGTGCCACCAGTGATTCTGCGAATAGGGCCCAGTACTTC

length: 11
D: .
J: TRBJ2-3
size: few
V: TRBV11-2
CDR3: CASSFEDTQYF
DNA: TGTGCCAGCAGCTTCGAAGATACGCAGTATTTT

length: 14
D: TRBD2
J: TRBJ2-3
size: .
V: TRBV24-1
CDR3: CATLRSGRRYTQYF
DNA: TGTGCCACTCTACGAAGCGGGAGGAGATATACGCAGTATTTT

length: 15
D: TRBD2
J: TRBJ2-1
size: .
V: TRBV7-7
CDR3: CASSASGRAPNEQFF
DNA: TGTGCCAGCAGCGCTAGCGGGAGGGCCCCCAATGAGCAGTTCTTC

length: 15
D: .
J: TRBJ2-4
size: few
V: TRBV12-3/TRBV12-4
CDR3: CASSSLEVAKNIQYF
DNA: TGTGCCAGCAGTTCTCTTGAAGTAGCCAAAAACATTCAGTACTTC

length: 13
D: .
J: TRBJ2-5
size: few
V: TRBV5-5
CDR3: CASSSEYRETQYF
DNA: TGTGCCAGCAGCTCGGAGTACCGGGAGACCCAGTACTTC

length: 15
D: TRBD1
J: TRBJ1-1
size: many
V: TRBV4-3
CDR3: CASSQDRTGATEAFF
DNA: TGCGCCAGCAGCCAAGATCGGACAGGGGCCACTGAAGCTTTCTTT

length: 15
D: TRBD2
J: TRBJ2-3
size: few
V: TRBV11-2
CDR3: CASSLGGRGADTQYF
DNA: TGTGCCAGCAGCTTAGGCGGGAGGGGCGCAGATACGCAGTATTTT

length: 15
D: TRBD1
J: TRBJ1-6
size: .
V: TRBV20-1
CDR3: CSARDQGTGNSPLHF
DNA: TGCAGTGCTAGAGATCAGGGGACAGGGAATTCACCCCTCCACTTT

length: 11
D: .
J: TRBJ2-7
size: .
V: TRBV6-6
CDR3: CASRENGEGTF
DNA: TGTGCCAGCCGTGAAAACGGGGAAGGGACCTTC

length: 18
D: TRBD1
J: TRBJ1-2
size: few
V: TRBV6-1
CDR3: CASSPGSTGDLANYGYTF
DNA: TGTGCCAGCAGTCCGGGGTCCACAGGGGATTTAGCTAACTATGGCTACACCTTC

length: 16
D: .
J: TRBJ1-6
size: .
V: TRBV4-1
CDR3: CASSQDLNRVLWPLHF
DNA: TGCGCCAGCAGCCAAGATTTGAACAGGGTGCTATGGCCCCTCCACTTT

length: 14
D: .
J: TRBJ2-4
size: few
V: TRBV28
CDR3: CASSSGDNVAIQYF
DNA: TGTGCCAGCAGTTCAGGGGACAACGTGGCCATTCAGTACTTC

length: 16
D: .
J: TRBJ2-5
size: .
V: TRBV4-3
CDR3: CASSQGPPGTQETQYF
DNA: TGCGCCAGCAGCCAAGGTCCCCCGGGGACCCAAGAGACCCAGTACTTC

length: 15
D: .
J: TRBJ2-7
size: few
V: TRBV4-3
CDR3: CASSQDEGGEYEQYF
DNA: TGCGCCAGCAGCCAAGACGAGGGGGGGGAATACGAGCAGTACTTC